The 27 T cell receptor beta chains below were found in one sample sequenced in a study of cytomegalovirus exposure and HLA in healthy donors. The PCR contained 60 Vbeta and 13 Jbeta primers. Assay: immunoSEQ multiplex PCR; the TCRdb copy retains only in-frame clones and omits some. The repertoire holds more than 90,000 clones, with about three quarters as singletons. The specimen was PBMCs. The receptors shown here come from a middle-aged man in good health and CMV-seropositive.

The chain links TRBV7-2 to TRBJ1-1; D gene unclear. The V gene's germline CDR1 is SGHTA and CDR2 FQGNSA. The V gene lost 1 base and the J gene lost 4 bases, with 10 bases spanning the gap. CDR3 size: 14 residues. CDR3 region: CASSLVGAGTEAFF. The CDR3 DNA is TGTGCCAGCAGCTTAGTTGGTGCGGGCACTGAAGCTTTCTTT.

This clone was recorded a few times. V is TRBV5-6 and J is TRBJ2-5; D ambiguous. Germline lookup yields CDR1 SGHDT and CDR2 YYEEEE. The V and J ends lost 4 bases and 5 bases respectively, with 18 bases between them. This CDR3 has 15 residues. The CDR3 sequence is CASSPESRVRETQYF. DNA for the CDR3: TGTGCCAGCAGCCCCGAATCAAGAGTTCGGGAGACCCAGTACTTC. Drawing the rest from reference TRBV5-6 and TRBJ2-5, the complete variable domain is DAGVTQSPTHLIKTRGQQVTLRCSPKSGHDTVSWYQQALGQGPQFIFQYYEEEERQRGNFPDRFSGHQFPNYSSELNVNALLLGDSALYLCASSPESRVRETQYFGPGTRLLVL.

This clone was counted once. The chain carries TRBV6-1 and TRBJ1-2; 8 bases map to TRBD1. V shed 0 bases, J shed 4 bases, and the junction held 4 bases outside the gene matches. The CDR3 runs 15 residues. Germline-derived CDR1 and CDR2 are MNHNS and SASEGT. CDR3 nucleotides: TGTGCCAGCAGTGAAGCGGACAGGGTTGCCTATGGCTACACCTTC. Its protein is CASSEADRVAYGYTF.

This clone was observed a handful of times. The chain joins TRBV29-1 to TRBJ2-1; 12 bases are a match to TRBD2. The germline gives CDR1 SQVTM, CDR2 ANQGSEA. This CDR3 region has 15 residues. V lost 6 bases and J lost 7; bases outside the gene matches: 10. The CDR3 reads CSVGTSGRFRNEQFF. The CDR3 bases are TGCAGCGTGGGAACTAGCGGGAGGTTCCGGAATGAGCAGTTCTTC.

The gene calls are TRBV27 and TRBJ1-6, with 9 bases lining up with TRBD1. Germline assignment: CDR1 MNHEY and CDR2 SMNVEV (reference sequence). Losses at the gene ends were 8 bases for V and 4 bases for J; bases not matched to a gene: 15. The CDR3 spans 18 residues. The CDR3 region has the DNA TGTGCCAGCTCCCCGGGACAGGGCCTTTTCCTTTATAATTCACCCCTCCACTTT. Protein sequence: CASSPGQGLFLYNSPLHF.

This chain connects TRBV5-4 to TRBJ2-1; no clear D. V gave up 0 bases and J gave up 7 bases, with 11 bases separating them. This CDR3 comprises 14 residues. Germline CDR1 reads SGHNT; CDR2 reads YYREEE (reference sequence). The CDR3 bases are TGTGCCAGCAGCTTGGGCGGTCGTGGGAATGAGCAGTTCTTC. Its protein is CASSLGGRGNEQFF.

The V call is TRBV9, the J call TRBJ2-2; 8 nucleotides line up with TRBD2. V trimming: 3 bases; J trimming: 6 bases; junction bases outside the gene matches: 10. Germline values: CDR1 SGDLS, CDR2 YYNGEE. CDR3 length: 16 amino acids. The CDR3 sequence is CASSERSGGPAGELFF. The CDR3 nucleotides are TGTGCCAGCAGCGAGCGTTCGGGGGGGCCCGCCGGGGAGCTGTTTTTT.

The chain employs TRBV4-2 and TRBJ2-1, with D tentatively TRBD1 (5 bases). The length of the CDR3 is 15 residues. In germline, CDR1 is LGHNA, CDR2 YNFKEQ. V was cut by 0 bases and J by 7 bases, with 13 bases left in between. The CDR3 is CASSQDQGSWNEQFF. In nucleotides, the CDR3 is TGTGCCAGCAGCCAAGATCAGGGCAGTTGGAATGAGCAGTTCTTC.

The chain couples TRBV15 to TRBJ2-1; 9 nucleotides agree with TRBD2. Looked up from germline, CDR1 is LNHNV and CDR2 is YYDKDF (reference sequence). The CDR3 consists of 15 residues. Trimming at V came to 2 bases and at J to 2 bases, leaving 1 base not matched to a gene. The CDR3 DNA reads TGTGCCACCAGCAGACTAGCGGGAACCTACAATGAGCAGTTCTTC. Encoded protein: CATSRLAGTYNEQFF.

V usage is TRBV7-8 and J usage is TRBJ1-2, with D possibly being TRBD1 (6 bases). CDR3 size: 15 residues. Between the trimmed V and J ends, which lost 3 bases and 4 bases, there was a span of 15 bases. Germline lookup yields CDR1 SGHVS and CDR2 FQNEAQ. The CDR3 DNA sequence: TGTGCCAGCAGCTTTATTCTCGCCAGGGGCTATGGCTACACCTTC. Protein: CASSFILARGYGYTF.

The chain links TRBV11-2 to TRBJ1-2; 8 bases fit TRBD1. With 0 bases clipped from V and 2 bases from J, the junction kept 5 bases outside the gene matches. This CDR3 is built from 16 residues. Germline assignment: CDR1 SGHAT and CDR2 FQNNGV. This chain's CDR3 is CASSLETRTGNYGYTF. The CDR3 nucleotides are TGTGCCAGCAGCTTAGAGACCCGGACAGGGAACTATGGCTACACCTTC.

The rearrangement uses TRBV6-5 and TRBJ1-1; the match to TRBD1 covers 9 bases. Germline assignment: CDR1 MNHEY and CDR2 SVGAGI. This CDR3 is 16 amino acids long. J was trimmed by 1 base and V by 7 bases; bases with no gene match: 10. The CDR3 sequence is CASTYGTGGRNTEAFF. CDR3 in DNA: TGTGCCAGCACTTATGGTACAGGGGGCAGGAACACTGAAGCTTTCTTT.

The V and J genes are TRBV7-2 and TRBJ2-1; D uncertain. Germline CDR1 and CDR2: SGHTA and FQGNSA. This CDR3 spans 13 amino acids. V was trimmed by 4 bases and J by 7 bases, leaving 11 bases between them. The CDR3 DNA is TGTGCCAGCAGCTCGCGGCCCGGGAATGAGCAGTTCTTC. This translates into CASSSRPGNEQFF.

Regarding this clone: One junction end disagrees with the germline gene, perhaps due to a read error. The rearrangement links TRBV7-7 to TRBJ2-5; the match to TRBD2 covers 10 bases. This CDR3 has 16 residues. Germline V gene data show CDR1 as SSHAT and CDR2 as FNYEAQ (reference sequence). CDR3 residues: CASSQTLAGLQETQYF. DNA for the CDR3: TGTGCTAGCAGCCAGACACTAGCGGGGCTCCAAGAGACCCAGTACTTC.

The rearrangement links TRBV29-1 to TRBJ2-1, with D possibly being TRBD1 (6 bases). The V gene lost 3 bases and the J gene lost 9 bases, with 12 bases spanning the gap. Germline V CDR1 and CDR2: SQVTM, ANQGSEA. This CDR3 region has 12 residues. CDR3 loop: CSVERTVGEQFF. CDR3 in DNA: TGCAGCGTTGAGCGGACAGTCGGTGAGCAGTTCTTC.

This chain connects TRBV10-3 to TRBJ2-7, with D perhaps TRBD2 (5 bases). Germline V gene sequence: CDR1 ENHRY, CDR2 SYGVKD. The CDR3 runs 14 residues. The germline V and J ends were trimmed by 6 bases and 1 base, with 13 bases remaining between them. CDR3 bases: TGTGCCATCAGCAATAGGACGGGATCCTACGAGCAGTACTTC. Its translation: CAISNRTGSYEQYF.

Of note for this clone: One end of the junction does not line up with germline, which may come from a read error. CDR3 coding DNA: TGCAGCGTTGCCCCTAGACTAGCGGAGACAGATGCGCAGTATTTT. This gives the protein CSVAPRLAETDAQYF. The V gene is TRBV29-1, the J gene TRBJ2-3, with 9 bases aligning to TRBD2. Germline assignment: CDR1 SQVTM and CDR2 ANQGSEA. The CDR3 spans 15 residues.

This clone was detected only a few times. J is TRBJ2-7 and V is TRBV12-5; 14 bases agree with TRBD2. Germline V lookup: CDR1 LGHNT, CDR2 FRNRAP. This CDR3 is 15 amino acids long. The V and J ends lost 5 bases and 6 bases, in that order; junction bases with no gene match: 6. The CDR3: CASGPGLAGVGEQYF. Written as DNA, the CDR3 is TGTGCTAGTGGTCCGGGACTAGCGGGGGTTGGCGAGCAGTACTTC.

The V and J genes are TRBV11-2 and TRBJ2-1, with 11 nucleotides matching TRBD1. CDR1 SGHAT and CDR2 FQNNGV come from the germline V gene. V was pared by 2 bases and J by 7 bases, with 4 bases of the junction left unmatched. This CDR3 contains 15 residues. In nucleotides, the CDR3 is TGTGCCAGCAGCTTATACGGGACAGGGGGAAATGAGCAGTTCTTC. It yields the protein CASSLYGTGGNEQFF.

The chain links TRBV21-1 to TRBJ2-7; TRBD2 is the table's D call and was not checked against the DNA. TRBV21-1 is shown as a pseudogene. The CDR3 consists of 16 residues. The CDR3 nucleotides read TGTGCCAGCAGCAAGAGAAAGCGGGAGCCGGCCTACGAGCAGTACTTC. Translation gives CASSKRKREPAYEQYF.

This clone was observed a handful of times. The rearrangement uses TRBV11-2 and TRBJ2-3; D ambiguous. Germline-derived CDR1 and CDR2 are SGHAT and FQNNGV. The CDR3 spans 13 residues. The germline V and J ends were trimmed by 2 bases and 2 bases, with 5 bases remaining between them. The CDR3 is CASSLTFTDTQYF. In DNA, the CDR3 is TGTGCCAGCAGCTTAACTTTCACAGATACGCAGTATTTT.

The gene calls are TRBV18 and TRBJ2-7; possible D gene TRBD2, 5 bases. Trimming stripped 2 bases from V and 0 bases from J, with 14 bases between. CDR1 KGHSH and CDR2 LQKENI come from the germline V gene. This CDR3 is 16 amino acids long. CDR3 amino acids: CASSPEAQRSSYEQYF. Here the CDR3 DNA reads TGTGCCAGCTCACCAGAGGCCCAGCGGAGCTCCTACGAGCAGTACTTC.

V and J are TRBV9 and TRBJ2-5, with 11 bases identical to TRBD2. Germline V CDR1 and CDR2: SGDLS, YYNGEE. After removal of 4 bases from V and 4 bases from J, the junction contained 12 bases not matched to a gene. CDR3 size: 17 residues. This CDR3 is CASSMTGTSGPGETQYF. Here the CDR3 DNA reads TGTGCCAGCAGCATGACTGGGACTAGCGGCCCCGGAGAGACCCAGTACTTC.

CDR3 bases: TGTGCCAGCAGCTATGGACAGATAGAAGAGACCCAGTACTTC. Translating gives CASSYGQIEETQYF. The rearrangement uses TRBV5-6 and TRBJ2-5; the D gene is possibly TRBD1 (6 bases). CDR3 size: 14 residues. Trimming pared 3 bases from V and 3 bases from J, leaving 12 bases between. Per the germline V gene, CDR1 is SGHDT and CDR2 is YYEEEE.

This CDR3 reads CASSLIRGQETQYF. The CDR3 bases are TGCGCCAGCAGCTTGATAAGGGGCCAAGAGACCCAGTACTTC. The V gene is TRBV5-1, the J gene TRBJ2-5, with D perhaps matching TRBD1 (5 bases). Trimming stripped 1 base from V and 1 base from J, with 8 bases between. Per germline, CDR1 SGHRS and CDR2 YFSETQ. The CDR3 runs 14 residues.

This clone was observed a few times. This chain links TRBV14 with TRBJ2-1; TRBD2 agrees at 12 bases. J lost 3 bases, V lost 2 bases, and 2 bases had no gene match. This CDR3 spans 16 amino acids. Germline CDR1 is SGHDN and CDR2 is FVKESK. This chain's CDR3 is CASSQWGLAGYNEQFF. CDR3 bases: TGTGCCAGCAGCCAATGGGGACTAGCGGGCTACAATGAGCAGTTCTTC.

This clone was counted once. CDR3 nucleotides: TGTGCCAGCAGCTACGGACAGGGGAACACTGAAGCTTTCTTT. This translates into CASSYGQGNTEAFF. The chain employs TRBV7-2 and TRBJ1-1, with 8 bases aligning to TRBD1. The CDR3 runs 14 residues. V lost 4 bases to trimming and J lost 1 base; unmatched junction nucleotides: 2. CDR1 is SGHTA, CDR2 FQGNSA, per germline. Looking up the rest from reference TRBV7-2 and TRBJ1-1 gives the full variable domain: GAGVSQSPSNKVTEKGKDVELRCDPISGHTALYWYRQSLGQGLEFLIYFQGNSAPDKSGLPSDRFSAERTGGSVSTLTIQRTQQEDSAVYLCASSYGQGNTEAFFGQGTRLTVV.